Shown below are 23 T cell receptor beta chains from a single sample sequenced in a study of T cells expressing NK-cell markers. TCRdb re-called the 5' RACE reads and gives one entry per CDR3 protein, without DNA. The listing contains 550,000 to 600,000 distinct CDR3 sequences. What was sequenced was blood T cells: a sorted CD56 or NKG2C T cell subset, CD4+ or CD8+ T cells, or bulk PBMC T cells (not recorded which). All receptors derive from a man aged 18 to 29 in good health.

The chain recombines TRBV20-1 with TRBJ2-1; TCRdb names TRBD1, which stays unverified in the absence of DNA. Germline CDR1 reads DFQATT; CDR2 reads SNEGSKA (reference sequence). The length of the CDR3 is 12 residues. The CDR3 protein is CSAELEGDEQFF.

The chain couples TRBV4-3 to TRBJ2-7; TCRdb reports TRBD1, a call that lacks DNA to check it against. The CDR3 is made up of 16 amino acids. Germline V gene sequence: CDR1 LGHNA, CDR2 YSLEER. CDR3 region: CASSQETGTGSHEQYF.

The chain couples TRBV21-1 to TRBJ2-3; as DNA is missing, the TRBD2 call by TCRdb cannot be tested. TRBV21-1 is a listed pseudogene. This CDR3 region has 17 residues. This CDR3 is CASSTHSASPLADTQYF.

J is TRBJ2-1 and V is TRBV15; checking the TCRdb D call of TRBD1 is not possible without DNA. The length of the CDR3 is 17 residues. Germline V gene lookup returns CDR1 LNHNV and CDR2 YYDKDF (reference sequence). This CDR3 reads CATSRDLPDRGVHEQFF.

The chain couples TRBV12-3 or TRBV12-4 to TRBJ1-5. This CDR3 has 15 amino acids. CDR3: CASSARDNGIRPQHF.

V usage is TRBV6-5 and J usage is TRBJ1-3. The germline V gene has CDR1 MNHEY and CDR2 SVGAGI. This CDR3 has 16 amino acids. The CDR3 is CASSSGRGPIRNTIYF.

This chain uses TRBV4-2 with TRBJ1-2; without DNA, the TCRdb call of TRBD1 cannot be checked. The CDR3 contains 15 residues. Germline lookup yields CDR1 LGHNA and CDR2 YNFKEQ. The CDR3: CASSQEWTGDYGYTF.

CDR3 residues: CAIRGEWGTTSYEQYF. This sequence joins TRBV10-3 and TRBJ2-7; TCRdb's D call, TRBD1, is unchecked because there is no DNA. In germline, CDR1 is ENHRY, CDR2 SYGVKD. The CDR3 has 16 amino acids.

This chain joins TRBV5-1 and TRBJ2-5; TCRdb's D call, TRBD2, is unchecked because there is no DNA. The CDR3 is made up of 17 amino acids. Germline lookup yields CDR1 SGHRS and CDR2 YFSETQ. CDR3 protein: CASSLAKIGDGVETQYF.

This sequence joins TRBV6-5 and TRBJ2-1; no DNA is available, so the TRBD2 call from TCRdb remains unchecked. This CDR3 comprises 16 residues. CDR1 and CDR2 from the germline V gene are MNHEY and SVGAGI. CDR3 loop: CASSYGPAGIHNEQFF.

The rearrangement uses TRBV21-1 and TRBJ2-2. TRBV21-1 is a pseudogene locus. The CDR3 has 17 residues. The CDR3 is CASSKAAGSEHTGELFF.

The chain has TRBV29-1 and TRBJ1-1; TCRdb lists TRBD1, though no DNA is available to test this call. The CDR3 spans 16 residues. Germline CDR1 SQVTM, CDR2 ANQGSEA. The CDR3 here is CSVGETGGSMNTEAFF.

V is TRBV15 and J is TRBJ2-5; TCRdb designates TRBD2, a call that cannot be tested without DNA. Germline lookup yields CDR1 LNHNV and CDR2 YYDKDF (reference sequence). The CDR3 is 17 amino acids. The CDR3 sequence: CATSYKATTGPIETQYF.

The chain couples TRBV5-1 to TRBJ2-5; TCRdb's D call, TRBD1, is unchecked because there is no DNA. The germline CDR1 and CDR2 sequences are SGHRS and YFSETQ. This CDR3 comprises 14 residues. The CDR3 loop reads CASSQDRVDETQYF.

This CDR3 is CSVEGRLNTDTQYF. The chain recombines TRBV29-1 with TRBJ2-3. Germline assignment: CDR1 SQVTM and CDR2 ANQGSEA. CDR3 length equals 14 residues.

The chain employs TRBV18 and TRBJ2-4. This CDR3 has 15 amino acids. CDR1 KGHSH and CDR2 LQKENI come from the germline V gene. The CDR3 region is CASSPPILAKNIQYF.

The chain recombines TRBV11-2 with TRBJ2-1. CDR3 length: 14 residues. Looked up from germline, CDR1 is SGHAT and CDR2 is FQNNGV. The CDR3 sequence is CASSSQTIVNEQFF.

The gene calls are TRBV11-2 and TRBJ2-5; TCRdb returns TRBD1, unconfirmable since there is no DNA. CDR1 SGHAT and CDR2 FQNNGV come from the germline V gene. The CDR3 is 14 residues long. CDR3: CASSFTTGEETQYF.

The J gene is TRBJ2-1, the V gene TRBV7-9; TCRdb's D call, TRBD2, is unchecked because there is no DNA. In germline, CDR1 is SEHNR, CDR2 FQNEAQ (reference sequence). CDR3 size: 14 residues. CDR3 region: CASSFPGVANEQFF.

The chain recombines TRBV5-5 with TRBJ1-5; the TRBD1 assignment by TCRdb is unverifiable without DNA. This CDR3 has 17 residues. Germline lookup yields CDR1 SGHKS and CDR2 YYEKEE (reference sequence). The CDR3 is CASSLGAGDGGNQPQHF.

The chain combines TRBV29-1 with TRBJ2-5; TCRdb returns TRBD1, unconfirmable since there is no DNA. Germline loops: CDR1 SQVTM, CDR2 ANQGSEA. The CDR3 has 16 residues. The CDR3: CSVQSLGTGAQETQYF. Together with reference TRBV29-1 and TRBJ2-5, the CDR3 gives the full variable domain: SAVISQKPSRDICQRGTSLTIQCQVDSQVTMMFWYRQQPGQSLTLIATANQGSEATYESGFVIDKFPISRPNLTFSTLTVSNMSPEDSSIYLCSVQSLGTGAQETQYFGPGTRLLVL.

The chain joins TRBV6-1 to TRBJ2-5; with no DNA, the TCRdb D assignment of TRBD1 cannot be verified. There are 15 residues in the CDR3. The germline CDR1 and CDR2 sequences are MNHNS and SASEGT. The CDR3 loop reads CASSEPGLPPETQYF.

The chain has TRBV4-3 and TRBJ1-6; TCRdb designates TRBD1, a call that cannot be tested without DNA. CDR3 length: 17 residues. Germline CDR1 and CDR2: LGHNA and YSLEER. Here the CDR3 reads CASSQDGAASYNSPLHF.